The entry below gives a single T cell receptor (beta chain) sequence along with its context. Its matching antigen is unknown. The data originate from a study of PD-1 blockade in classical Hodgkin lymphoma. Regarding the study as a whole: Patients who responded completely had about the same baseline diversity as newly diagnosed patients. Although disease activity or prior therapy may be involved, causes of the repertoire differences remain undefined. By C4D1, CD4+ diversity increased significantly, especially in complete responders. Patients were excluded if nivolumab began under 1 year after ASCT (the autologous transplant).

There are 16 residues in the CDR3. The junction had 6 bases not matched to a gene; V was cut back by 4 bases and J by 6 bases. Germline-derived CDR1 and CDR2 are SSHAT and FNYEAQ (reference sequence). Each of the patients experienced relapse following autologous stem cell transplantation, and their brentuximab vedotin exposure differed. The assay was immunoSEQ multiplex PCR, and TCRdb's table has in-frame clones only and misses some. The sample comprises approximately 99,000 clones, roughly 80% of which are singletons, and about 16% rests with the top ten. This specimen was peripheral blood mononuclear cells (PBMCs), taken before the second cycle of nivolumab. The chain links TRBV7-7 to TRBJ2-1; TRBD2 matches at 13 bases. This TCR was sampled from a human donor with classical Hodgkin lymphoma. DNA for the CDR3: TGTGCCAGCAGCTACGGACTAGCGGGAGTCCTCAATGAGCAGTTCTTC. It encodes CASSYGLAGVLNEQFF.